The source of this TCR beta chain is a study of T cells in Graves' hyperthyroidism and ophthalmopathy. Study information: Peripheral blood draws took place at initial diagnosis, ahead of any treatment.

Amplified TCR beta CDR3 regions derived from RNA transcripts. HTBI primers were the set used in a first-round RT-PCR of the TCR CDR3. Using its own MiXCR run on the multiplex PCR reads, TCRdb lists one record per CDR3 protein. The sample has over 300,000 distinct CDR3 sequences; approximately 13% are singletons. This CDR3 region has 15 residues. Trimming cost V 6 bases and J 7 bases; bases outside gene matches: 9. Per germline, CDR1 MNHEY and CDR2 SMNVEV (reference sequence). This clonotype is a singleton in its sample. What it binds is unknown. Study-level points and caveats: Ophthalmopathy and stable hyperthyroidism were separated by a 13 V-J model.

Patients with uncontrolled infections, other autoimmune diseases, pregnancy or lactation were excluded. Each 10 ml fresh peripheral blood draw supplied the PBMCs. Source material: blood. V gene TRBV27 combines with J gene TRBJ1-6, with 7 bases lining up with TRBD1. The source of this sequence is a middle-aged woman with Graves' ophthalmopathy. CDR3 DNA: TGTGCCAGCAGCCAATCCGACAGGGCAAATTCACCCCTCCACTTT. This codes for CASSQSDRANSPLHF.